Included here is one TCR beta chain sequence, with context. Its antigen is unknown. The length of the CDR3 is 19 residues. Germline lookup yields CDR1 SQVTM and CDR2 ANQGSEA. V gave up 7 bases and J gave up 6 bases, with 34 bases separating them. This record comes from a study of cytomegalovirus exposure and HLA in healthy donors. Study in general: In an earlier analysis, around 100 million unique TCR beta sequences were found from 200 million or so T cells.

The PCR contained 60 Vbeta and 13 Jbeta primers. Some clones are missing from TCRdb's copy, which holds only in-frame ones; the method was immunoSEQ multiplex PCR. The sample's table shows over 80,000 clones. Study observations and caveats: The study carried out a later analysis of TCR beta sequences. It associated about 15,000 of them with specific HLA alleles at a false discovery rate of 0.05. Being indistinguishable, some V segments were excluded, TRBV6-2 and TRBV6-3 among them.

V is TRBV29-1 and J is TRBJ2-1, with a possible D match to TRBD2 (6 bases). The sequenced material came from PBMCs. The TCR originated in a girl aged 10 to 17 in good health and CMV-seropositive. CDR3 coding DNA: TGCAGCGCTCTACCCTATTTAGTATCGGGGGTGCCCCGTGGCAATGAGCAGTTCTTC. It encodes CSALPYLVSGVPRGNEQFF.